This entry features one T cell receptor beta chain sequence. Its antigen is unidentified. The data originate from a study of T cell responses to AZD1222 COVID-19 vaccine. TCRdb's copy holds only in-frame clones and misses some; the assay was immunoSEQ multiplex PCR. The data contain about 100,000 clones, approximately 87% of them singletons. Study conclusions and caveats: The CD4 TCRs associated with vaccination extended across spike and predominated at 160-218 and 743-854. Clonal diversity was possibly underestimated, and white British individuals and females predominated among donors. Just five to seven AZD1222 recipients tested seropositive at baseline.

This TCR derives from an adult in good health. The material was peripheral blood, obtained on day 0 of AZD1222 vaccination.

The CDR3 DNA is TGTGCCAGCAGCTTGTACTCTGGAAACACCATATATTTT. Its translation: CASSLYSGNTIYF. This chain connects TRBV5-4 to TRBJ1-3; D is uncertain. Germline V gene lookup returns CDR1 SGHNT and CDR2 YYREEE (reference sequence). Trimming removed 1 base from V and 0 bases from J, with 2 bases in between. CDR3 length: 13 amino acids.